This TCR beta chain appears in the sequencing data of a study of cytomegalovirus exposure and HLA in healthy donors. Study outcomes and limitations: Among TCR sequences, most were rare, though some public TCRs appeared in many donors. A later analysis found common viral pathogens apparently linked to several of the most significant clusters. Later analysis identified 15,000 to 20,000 TCR beta sequences associated with HLA alleles, using a false discovery rate threshold of 0.05. Presence/absence analyses took donor sequencing depth as roughly uniform.

This CDR3 is built from 17 residues. After removal of 4 bases from V and 5 bases from J, the junction contained 8 bases not matched to a gene. Germline V gives CDR1 SGHNT, CDR2 YYREEE (reference sequence). PCR primers comprised 60 Vbeta and 13 Jbeta primers. TCRdb's copy holds only in-frame clones and misses some; the assay was immunoSEQ multiplex PCR. The data hold about 130,000 clones, with around 80% observed a single time. Regarding this clone: Its antigen is unidentified.

This sequence was found in a female donor in good health and CMV-seronegative. The rearrangement uses TRBV5-4 and TRBJ2-2; 13 bases line up with TRBD2. Input material: PBMCs. This CDR3 is CASSTGLAGAQTGELFF. The DNA of the CDR3 is TGTGCCAGCAGCACCGGACTAGCGGGGGCCCAGACCGGGGAGCTGTTTTTT.